This T cell receptor beta chain derives from a study of cytomegalovirus exposure and HLA in healthy donors. Overall study context: Early released data had about 85 million unique TCRs, all coming from HLA-typed donors. The study's findings and limits: Donors were assumed by presence/absence analyses to have roughly uniform sequencing depth. In an earlier analysis, productive rearrangement rates for most beta V segments clustered near 87% or 30%. It was reported that TCR beta sequences correctly inferred the HLA-A and HLA-B alleles for most subjects.

PCR employed 60 Vbeta and 13 Jbeta primers. Sequencing was performed with immunoSEQ multiplex PCR; in TCRdb, only in-frame clones are kept and a portion is missing. This table holds about 120,000 clones, 77% found once. As for this clone: What it recognizes is unknown. Other DNA variants within this sample encode the same CDR3.

The CDR3 runs to 14 residues. V gave up 4 bases and J gave up 2 bases; unmatched junction bases: 4. CDR1 is GTSNPN and CDR2 is SVGIG in the germline V gene (reference sequence). The genes are TRBV30 and TRBJ1-1; 10 bases fit TRBD1. Material for sequencing was PBMCs. The receptor's source is a human donor in good health. The CDR3 sequence is CAWTGTGDNTEAFF. CDR3 DNA: TGTGCCTGGACTGGGACAGGGGATAACACTGAAGCTTTCTTT.